One sample yielded the 4 T cell receptor beta chains listed below, sequenced in a study of T cell repertoires in cytomegalovirus infection. One entry per CDR3 protein, called by TCRdb with MiXCR from the reads. In the table there are 900,000 to 950,000 distinct CDR3 sequences, about a third of which are singletons. The antigens for these receptors are not known. The starting material was cultured CD8+ T cells from PBMCs, obtained from culture after CMV antigen stimulation. The receptors here all came from a human donor in good health (CMV status not recorded). Some clones in this sample may be carry-over from other donors' samples.

This clonotype was seen more than once but under ten times. The chain links TRBV12-3 or TRBV12-4 to TRBJ1-1; no definite D call. Trimming left V 4 bases short and J 1 base short, with 7 bases between. CDR3 length: 13 amino acids. Here the CDR3 reads CASSWDWNTEAFF. The CDR3 bases are TGTGCCAGCAGTTGGGATTGGAACACTGAAGCTTTCTTT.

This clonotype was observed a handful of times. CDR3 sequence: CASSEGLEGYTF. For the CDR3, the DNA is TGTGCCAGCAGTGAGGGGCTTGAGGGCTACACCTTC. This rearrangement joins TRBV6-5 to TRBJ1-2, with D perhaps TRBD1 (5 bases). Germline values: CDR1 MNHEY, CDR2 SVGAGI. The V and J ends lost 5 bases and 8 bases respectively, with 12 bases between them. The CDR3 sequence is 12 residues long.

In this sample, this clonotype turned up a few times. The V gene is TRBV6-2 or TRBV6-3, the J gene TRBJ2-7; TRBD1 matches 9 bases. Per germline, CDR1 MNHEY and CDR2 SVGEGT. Trimming removed 4 bases from V and 1 base from J; junction bases left unmatched: 8. The CDR3 loop spans 16 amino acids. DNA of the CDR3: TGTGCCAGCAGTTTTAACACCGGGACAGGGTCCTACGAGCAGTACGTC. Protein sequence: CASSFNTGTGSYEQYV.

This clonotype appeared many times. CDR3 residues: CASSLTSSNEQFF. CDR3 nucleotides: TGTGCCAGCAGCTTAACGAGCAGTAATGAGCAGTTCTTC. The gene calls are TRBV7-3 and TRBJ2-1; no clear D gene. Germline V lookup: CDR1 SGHTA, CDR2 FQGTGA. Trimming removed 0 bases at V and 7 bases at J, with 7 bases between. The CDR3 length is 13 residues.